Shown below are 18 T cell receptor beta chains from a single sample sequenced in a study of neurological immune-mediated disorders. Time point: longitudinal time-point 3. A single record per CDR3 protein comes from TCRdb applying MiXCR to the 5' RACE reads. The sample lists over 90,000 distinct CDR3 sequences; 11% were seen once. The sample was PBMCs. Receptors originate from a female donor with HTLV-1-associated myelopathy (HAM/TSP).

The table lists this clonotype with many counts. V usage is TRBV5-1 and J usage is TRBJ2-2, with D hard to call. The CDR3 is made up of 15 amino acids. Trimming removed 0 bases at V and 0 bases at J, with 6 bases between. Germline V lookup: CDR1 SGHRS, CDR2 YFSETQ. The CDR3 sequence: CASSLEGSNTGELFF. CDR3 sequence (DNA): TGCGCCAGCAGCTTGGAAGGGTCGAACACCGGGGAGCTGTTTTTT. Full variable domain (missing parts from reference TRBV5-1 and TRBJ2-2): KAGVTQTPRYLIKTRGQQVTLSCSPISGHRSVSWYQQTPGQGLQFLFEYFSETQRNKGNFPGRFSGRQFSNSRSEMNVSTLELGDSALYLCASSLEGSNTGELFFGEGSRLTVL.

This clonotype was counted ten times or more. The chain is built from TRBV29-1 and TRBJ2-1; the D is unclear. The germline V gene has CDR1 SQVTM and CDR2 ANQGSEA. This CDR3 region has 11 residues. Deletions cut 8 bases from V and 4 bases from J, with 9 bases between. DNA for the CDR3: TGCAGCACCGGACGGTACAATGAGCAGTTCTTC. Residues: CSTGRYNEQFF.

This clonotype was counted at least ten times. V and J are TRBV28 and TRBJ2-7, with TRBD1 matching over 8 bases. Trimming removed 5 bases from V and 4 bases from J; junction bases left unmatched: 7. The CDR3 has 14 residues. Germline lookup yields CDR1 MDHEN and CDR2 SYDVKM. In nucleotides, the CDR3 is TGTGCCAGCAGTCCGGGACAGGAAGGTTACGAGCAGTACTTC. As protein: CASSPGQEGYEQYF.

In this sample, this clonotype turned up many times. Written as DNA, the CDR3 is TGCAGTGCTAGTCGGGTCTCCGGGGACGGGGAGCTGTTTTTT. This encodes CSASRVSGDGELFF. The chain employs TRBV20-1 and TRBJ2-2; D is possibly TRBD2 (5 bases). With 3 bases removed from V and 7 bases from J, the gap between germline ends came to 15 bases. The CDR3 is 14 amino acids. In germline, CDR1 is DFQATT, CDR2 SNEGSKA (reference sequence).

This clonotype was recorded many times. This chain links TRBV12-3 or TRBV12-4 with TRBJ1-2, with TRBD1 as a possible D gene (6 bases). Deletions cut 5 bases from V and 10 bases from J, with 20 bases between. The CDR3 sequence is 14 residues long. Written as DNA, the CDR3 is TGTGCCAGCAGTCAACAGGGTACTTTGTCGTACTACACCTTC. The encoded protein is CASSQQGTLSYYTF.

The sample holds many counts of this clonotype. This chain joins TRBV12-3 or TRBV12-4 and TRBJ1-2; TRBD1 matches at 9 bases. The CDR3 extends over 16 amino acids. The V and J ends lost 7 bases and 2 bases, in that order; junction bases with no gene match: 11. The CDR3 reads CASTALITGGNYGYTF. In DNA, the CDR3 is TGTGCCAGCACCGCTTTAATTACAGGGGGCAACTATGGCTACACCTTC.

The sample holds many counts of this clonotype. The J gene is TRBJ2-3, the V gene TRBV7-2, with D possibly being TRBD2 (6 bases). This CDR3 comprises 15 residues. CDR1 is SGHTA and CDR2 is FQGNSA in the germline V gene. V shed 3 bases and J shed 6 bases, with 16 bases lying between them. The CDR3, as DNA: TGTGCCAGCAGCTTGGTGGGGGGTGTTTACGATACGCAGTATTTT. Its translation is CASSLVGGVYDTQYF.

The gene calls are TRBV7-2 and TRBJ1-1; D ambiguous. Deletions cut 5 bases from V and 3 bases from J, with 10 bases between. The germline CDR1 and CDR2 sequences are SGHTA and FQGNSA. The CDR3 runs to 13 residues. CDR3 loop: CASSPTPDTEAFF. In DNA, the CDR3 is TGTGCCAGCAGCCCCACCCCGGACACTGAAGCTTTCTTT.

This clonotype was picked up many times. This sequence joins TRBV20-1 and TRBJ2-7; 11 bases match TRBD1. Germline lookup yields CDR1 DFQATT and CDR2 SNEGSKA (reference sequence). The V gene end was trimmed by 5 bases and the J gene end by 3 bases; junction bases not matched to a gene: 3. CDR3 length: 13 amino acids. In DNA form, the CDR3 reads TGCAGTGCTCTGGGACAGGGGGGCTACGAGCAGTACTTC. This codes for CSALGQGGYEQYF.

This clonotype was seen at least ten times. The CDR3 bases are TGTGCCAGCAGCCAAGTCACCTTGGCCGGAGGGTCCTACGAGCAGTACTTC. As protein: CASSQVTLAGGSYEQYF. J is TRBJ2-7 and V is TRBV4-2; maybe TRBD2 (6 bases). Between the trimmed V and J ends, which lost 1 base and 1 base, there was a span of 17 bases. The CDR3 length is 17 residues. Germline assignment: CDR1 LGHNA and CDR2 YNFKEQ.

The table lists this clonotype with many counts. The chain is built from TRBV24-1 and TRBJ2-1; possibly TRBD1 or TRBD2 for D (5 bases each). The germline V gene encodes CDR1 KGHDR and CDR2 SFDVKD. Between the trimmed V and J ends, which lost 1 base and 0 bases, there was a span of 18 bases. The length of the CDR3 is 19 residues. The DNA for the CDR3 is TGTGCCACCAGTGATTTATCGCCTCAGATCGGGGCCTCCTACAATGAGCAGTTCTTC. Amino acid sequence: CATSDLSPQIGASYNEQFF.

In this sample, this clonotype turned up many times. The chain employs TRBV27 and TRBJ2-3, with D perhaps matching TRBD2 (6 bases). V was cut by 6 bases and J by 4 bases, with 8 bases left in between. CDR1 is MNHEY and CDR2 is SMNVEV in the germline V gene (reference sequence). CDR3 length equals 12 residues. In DNA form, the CDR3 reads TGTGCCAGCAGGACTAGAGCAGATACGCAGTATTTT. Translating gives CASRTRADTQYF.

In its sample, this clonotype was seen many times. The rearrangement joins TRBV5-1 to TRBJ2-3; D is perhaps TRBD2 (7 bases). Trimming removed 5 bases at V and 1 base at J, with 11 bases between. The CDR3 consists of 14 residues. CDR1 is SGHRS, CDR2 YFSETQ, per germline. The CDR3 loop reads CASRWGGGTDTQYF. The CDR3 nucleotides are TGCGCCAGCAGATGGGGGGGCGGCACAGATACGCAGTATTTT.

V usage is TRBV5-1 and J usage is TRBJ2-2, with unresolved D. CDR3 length: 15 residues. Deletions cut 6 bases from V and 0 bases from J, with 12 bases between. In germline, CDR1 is SGHRS, CDR2 YFSETQ. The CDR3 bases are TGCGCCAGCACCGAATCCTCTACGAACACCGGGGAGCTGTTTTTT. It specifies CASTESSTNTGELFF.

This clonotype was seen ten or more times. The chain employs TRBV5-1 and TRBJ2-3, with TRBD1 matching 8 bases. The CDR3 totals 16 residues. Germline V CDR1 and CDR2: SGHRS, YFSETQ. V trimming: 4 bases; J trimming: 3 bases; junction bases outside the gene matches: 10. In nucleotides, the CDR3 is TGCGCCAGCAGCCAACAGGGGGTTGGTTTAACAGATACGCAGTATTTT. Encoded protein: CASSQQGVGLTDTQYF.

This clonotype was recorded at least ten times. V is TRBV5-1 and J is TRBJ2-1; a possible D gene is TRBD1 (6 bases). V was shortened by 4 bases and J by 6 bases, with 14 bases between the two germline ends. This CDR3 spans 14 amino acids. Germline V gives CDR1 SGHRS, CDR2 YFSETQ. The CDR3 sequence is CASSTYQGGNEQFF. The CDR3 nucleotides are TGCGCCAGCAGCACGTACCAAGGGGGCAATGAGCAGTTCTTC. Complete variable domain (other parts from reference TRBV5-1 and TRBJ2-1): KAGVTQTPRYLIKTRGQQVTLSCSPISGHRSVSWYQQTPGQGLQFLFEYFSETQRNKGNFPGRFSGRQFSNSRSEMNVSTLELGDSALYLCASSTYQGGNEQFFGPGTRLTVL.

This clonotype was picked up many times. The V and J genes are TRBV5-1 and TRBJ2-5; no clear D. CDR3 size: 15 residues. V was shortened by 0 bases and J by 4 bases, with 13 bases between the two germline ends. Germline CDR1 and CDR2: SGHRS and YFSETQ. CDR3 sequence: CASSLGLHVRETQYF. CDR3 DNA: TGCGCCAGCAGCTTGGGGCTGCACGTGAGAGAGACCCAGTACTTC.

This clonotype was observed at least ten times. The V and J genes are TRBV5-1 and TRBJ1-1; TRBD1 aligns across 11 bases. Per the germline V gene, CDR1 is SGHRS and CDR2 is YFSETQ. J lost 7 bases, V lost 3 bases, and 8 bases had no gene match. The CDR3 has 15 residues. The CDR3 spells CASSYSGTGGIEAFF. The CDR3 DNA follows: TGCGCCAGCAGCTATTCCGGGACAGGGGGAATTGAAGCTTTCTTT. Full variable domain (remainder filled in from reference TRBV5-1 and TRBJ1-1): KAGVTQTPRYLIKTRGQQVTLSCSPISGHRSVSWYQQTPGQGLQFLFEYFSETQRNKGNFPGRFSGRQFSNSRSEMNVSTLELGDSALYLCASSYSGTGGIEAFFGQGTRLTVV.